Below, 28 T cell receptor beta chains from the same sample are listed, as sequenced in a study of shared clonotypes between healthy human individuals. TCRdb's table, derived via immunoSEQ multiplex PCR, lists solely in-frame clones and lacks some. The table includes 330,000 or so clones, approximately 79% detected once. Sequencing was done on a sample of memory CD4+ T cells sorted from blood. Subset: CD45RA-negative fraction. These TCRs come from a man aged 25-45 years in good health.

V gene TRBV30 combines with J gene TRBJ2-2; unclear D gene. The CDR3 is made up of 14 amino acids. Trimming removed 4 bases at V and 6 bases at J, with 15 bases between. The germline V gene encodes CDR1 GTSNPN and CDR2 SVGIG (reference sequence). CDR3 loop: CAWNFGPIPGELFF. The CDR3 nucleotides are TGTGCCTGGAACTTCGGTCCCATCCCCGGGGAGCTGTTTTTT.

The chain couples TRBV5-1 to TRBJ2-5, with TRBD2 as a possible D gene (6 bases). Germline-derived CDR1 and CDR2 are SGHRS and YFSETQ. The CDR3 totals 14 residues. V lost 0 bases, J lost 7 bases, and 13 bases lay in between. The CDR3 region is CASSLVEWGGTQYF. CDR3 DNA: TGCGCCAGCAGCTTGGTTGAGTGGGGAGGGACCCAGTACTTC.

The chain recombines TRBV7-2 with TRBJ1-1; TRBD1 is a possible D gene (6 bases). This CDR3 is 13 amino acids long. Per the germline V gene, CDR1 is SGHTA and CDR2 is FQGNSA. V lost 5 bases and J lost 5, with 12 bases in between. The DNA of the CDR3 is TGTGCCAGCAGCCCACGGAGGGGGACTGAAGCTTTCTTT. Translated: CASSPRRGTEAFF.

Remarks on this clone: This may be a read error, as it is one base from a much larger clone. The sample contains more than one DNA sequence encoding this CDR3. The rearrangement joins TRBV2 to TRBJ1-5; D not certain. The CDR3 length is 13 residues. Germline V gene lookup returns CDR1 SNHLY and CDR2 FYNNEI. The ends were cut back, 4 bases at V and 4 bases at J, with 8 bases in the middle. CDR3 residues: CASSVDGNQPQHF. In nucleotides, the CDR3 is TGTGCCAGCAGTGTGGACGGGAATCAGCCCCAGCATTTT.

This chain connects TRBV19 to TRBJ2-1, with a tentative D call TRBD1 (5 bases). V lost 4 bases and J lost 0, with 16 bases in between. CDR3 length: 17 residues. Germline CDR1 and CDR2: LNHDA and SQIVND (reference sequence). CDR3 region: CASSTQGGLSSYNEQFF. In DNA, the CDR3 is TGTGCCAGTAGTACGCAGGGTGGGCTTAGCTCCTACAATGAGCAGTTCTTC.

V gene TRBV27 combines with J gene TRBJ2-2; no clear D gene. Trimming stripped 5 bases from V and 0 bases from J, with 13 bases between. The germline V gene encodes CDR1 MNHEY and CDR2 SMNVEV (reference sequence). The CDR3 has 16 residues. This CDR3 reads CASSPFRATNTGELFF. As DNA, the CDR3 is TGTGCCAGCAGTCCTTTTCGGGCAACGAACACCGGGGAGCTGTTTTTT.

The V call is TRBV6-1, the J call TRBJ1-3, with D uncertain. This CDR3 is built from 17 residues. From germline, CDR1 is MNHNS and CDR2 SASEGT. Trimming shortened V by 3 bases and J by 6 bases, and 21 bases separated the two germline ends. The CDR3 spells CASSETFLSGSENTIYF. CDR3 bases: TGTGCCAGCAGTGAGACTTTTTTGTCAGGCTCGGAAAACACCATATATTTT.

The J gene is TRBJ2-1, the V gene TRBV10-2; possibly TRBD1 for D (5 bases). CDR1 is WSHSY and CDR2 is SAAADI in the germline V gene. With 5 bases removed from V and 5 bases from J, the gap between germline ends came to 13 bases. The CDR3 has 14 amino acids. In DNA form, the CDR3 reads TGCGCCAGCAGTTTACTGACAGCACACAATGAGCAGTTCTTC. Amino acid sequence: CASSLLTAHNEQFF.

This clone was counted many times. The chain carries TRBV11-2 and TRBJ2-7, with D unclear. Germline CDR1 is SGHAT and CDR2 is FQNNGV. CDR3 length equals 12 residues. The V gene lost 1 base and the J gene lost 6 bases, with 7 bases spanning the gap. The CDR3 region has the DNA TGTGCCAGCAGCTTAGGCCCGGGCGAGCAGTACTTC. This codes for CASSLGPGEQYF.

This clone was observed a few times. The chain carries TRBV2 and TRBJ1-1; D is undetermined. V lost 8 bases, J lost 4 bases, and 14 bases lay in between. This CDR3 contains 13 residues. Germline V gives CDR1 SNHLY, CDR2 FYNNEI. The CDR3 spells CASSRQSGTEAFF. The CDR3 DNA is TGTGCCAGCTCAAGGCAGAGCGGCACTGAAGCTTTCTTT.

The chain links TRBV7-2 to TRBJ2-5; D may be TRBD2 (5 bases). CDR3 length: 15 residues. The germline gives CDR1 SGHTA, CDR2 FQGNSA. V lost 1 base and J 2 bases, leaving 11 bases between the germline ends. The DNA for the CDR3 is TGTGCCAGCAGCTTAGGTCTAGCCTTACAAGAGACCCAGTACTTC. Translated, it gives CASSLGLALQETQYF.

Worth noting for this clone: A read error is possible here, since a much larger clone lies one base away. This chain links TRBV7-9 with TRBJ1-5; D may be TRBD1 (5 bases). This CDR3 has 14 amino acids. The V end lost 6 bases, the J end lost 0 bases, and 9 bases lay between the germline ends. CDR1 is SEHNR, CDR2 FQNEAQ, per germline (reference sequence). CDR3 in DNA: TGTGCCAGCAGTGCAGGGAATAGCAATCAGCCCCAGCATTTT. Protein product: CASSAGNSNQPQHF.

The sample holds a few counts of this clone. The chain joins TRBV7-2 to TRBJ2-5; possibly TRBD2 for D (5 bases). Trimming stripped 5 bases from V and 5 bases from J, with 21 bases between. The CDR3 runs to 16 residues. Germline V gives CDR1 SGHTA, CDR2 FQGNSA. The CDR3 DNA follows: TGTGCCAGCAGCCCGACCGTGGCTATCCGCGGGGAGACCCAGTACTTC. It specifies CASSPTVAIRGETQYF.

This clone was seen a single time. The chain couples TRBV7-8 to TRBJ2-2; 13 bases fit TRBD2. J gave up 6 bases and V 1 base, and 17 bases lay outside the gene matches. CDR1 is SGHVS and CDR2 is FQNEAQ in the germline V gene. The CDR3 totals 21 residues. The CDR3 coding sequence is TGTGCCAGCAGCTTAGTTCGGACTAGCGGGAGAGGTTTTAGTAATTCCGGGGAGCTGTTTTTT. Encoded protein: CASSLVRTSGRGFSNSGELFF.

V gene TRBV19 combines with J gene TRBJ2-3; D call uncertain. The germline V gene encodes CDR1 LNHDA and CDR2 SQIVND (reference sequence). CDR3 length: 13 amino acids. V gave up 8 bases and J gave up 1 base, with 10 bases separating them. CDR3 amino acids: CASSPDGTDTQYF. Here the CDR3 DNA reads TGTGCCAGTTCCCCGGACGGCACAGATACGCAGTATTTT.

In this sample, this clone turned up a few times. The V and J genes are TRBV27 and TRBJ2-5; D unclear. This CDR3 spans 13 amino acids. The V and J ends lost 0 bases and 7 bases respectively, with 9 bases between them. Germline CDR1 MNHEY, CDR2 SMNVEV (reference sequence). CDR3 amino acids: CASSLSGFGTQYF. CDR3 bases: TGTGCCAGCAGTTTATCCGGGTTTGGGACCCAGTACTTC.

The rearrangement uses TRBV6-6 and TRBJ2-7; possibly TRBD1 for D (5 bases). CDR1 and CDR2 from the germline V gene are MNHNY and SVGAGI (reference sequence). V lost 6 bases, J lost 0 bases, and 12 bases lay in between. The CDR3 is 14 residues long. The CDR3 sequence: CASRHLTASYEQYF. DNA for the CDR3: TGTGCCAGCAGACACCTGACAGCCTCCTACGAGCAGTACTTC.

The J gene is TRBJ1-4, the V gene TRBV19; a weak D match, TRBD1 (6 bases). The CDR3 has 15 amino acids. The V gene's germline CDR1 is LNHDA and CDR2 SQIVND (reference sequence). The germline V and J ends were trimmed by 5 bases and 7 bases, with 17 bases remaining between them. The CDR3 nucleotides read TGTGCCAGTAGTCCAGGGGCGACAGCGGGTGAAAAACTGTTTTTT. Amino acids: CASSPGATAGEKLFF.

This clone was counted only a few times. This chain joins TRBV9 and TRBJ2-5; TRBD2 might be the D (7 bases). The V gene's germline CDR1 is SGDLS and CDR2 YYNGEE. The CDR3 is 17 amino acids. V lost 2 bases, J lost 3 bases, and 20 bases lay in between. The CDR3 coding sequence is TGTGCCAGCAGCGTGGATTCAGGGGCGGGGGTGAAAGAGACCCAGTACTTC. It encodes CASSVDSGAGVKETQYF.

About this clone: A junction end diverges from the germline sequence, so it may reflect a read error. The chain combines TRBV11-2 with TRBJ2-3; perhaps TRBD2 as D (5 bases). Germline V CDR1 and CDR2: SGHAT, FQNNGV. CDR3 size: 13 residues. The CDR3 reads CASSSYGIDTEYF. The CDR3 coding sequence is TGTGCCAGCAGCTCTTACGGGATAGATACGGAGTATTTT.

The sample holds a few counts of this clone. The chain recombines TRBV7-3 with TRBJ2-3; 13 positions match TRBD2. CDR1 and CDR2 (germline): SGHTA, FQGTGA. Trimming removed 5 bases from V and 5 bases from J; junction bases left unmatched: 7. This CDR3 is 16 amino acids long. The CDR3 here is CASSLGLAGVGDTQYF. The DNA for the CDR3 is TGTGCCAGCAGCCTCGGACTAGCGGGAGTTGGAGATACGCAGTATTTT. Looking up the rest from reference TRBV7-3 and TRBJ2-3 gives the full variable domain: GAGVSQTPSNKVTEKGKYVELRCDPISGHTALYWYRQSLGQGPEFLIYFQGTGAADDSGLPNDRFFAVRPEGSVSTLKIQRTERGDSAVYLCASSLGLAGVGDTQYFGPGTRLTVL.

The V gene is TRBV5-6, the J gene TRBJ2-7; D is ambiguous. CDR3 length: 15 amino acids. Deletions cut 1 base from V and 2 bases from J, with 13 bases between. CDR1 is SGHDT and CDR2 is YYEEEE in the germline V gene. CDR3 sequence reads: CASSLPESQAYEQYF. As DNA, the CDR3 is TGTGCCAGCAGCTTGCCCGAATCACAAGCCTACGAGCAGTACTTC.

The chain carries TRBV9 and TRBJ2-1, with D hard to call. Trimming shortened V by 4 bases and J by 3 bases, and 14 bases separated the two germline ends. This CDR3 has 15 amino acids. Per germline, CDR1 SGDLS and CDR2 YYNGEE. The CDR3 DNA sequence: TGTGCCAGCAGCCCTAGGGCTTCTCTCTACAATGAGCAGTTCTTC. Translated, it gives CASSPRASLYNEQFF.

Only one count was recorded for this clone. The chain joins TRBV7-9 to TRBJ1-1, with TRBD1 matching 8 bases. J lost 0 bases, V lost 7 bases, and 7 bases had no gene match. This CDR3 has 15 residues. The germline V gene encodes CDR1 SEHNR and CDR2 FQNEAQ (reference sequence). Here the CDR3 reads CASTKQGQVNTEAFF. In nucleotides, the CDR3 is TGTGCCAGCACCAAACAGGGACAGGTGAACACTGAAGCTTTCTTT.

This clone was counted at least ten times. The CDR3: CASSLEGRLTDTQYF. The CDR3 nucleotides read TGCGCCAGCAGCCTGGAGGGCAGGCTCACAGATACGCAGTATTTT. The rearrangement uses TRBV5-1 and TRBJ2-3, with a weak D call TRBD2 (6 bases). The germline V and J ends were trimmed by 4 bases and 2 bases, with 14 bases remaining between them. Germline V CDR1 and CDR2: SGHRS, YFSETQ. CDR3 length: 15 amino acids.

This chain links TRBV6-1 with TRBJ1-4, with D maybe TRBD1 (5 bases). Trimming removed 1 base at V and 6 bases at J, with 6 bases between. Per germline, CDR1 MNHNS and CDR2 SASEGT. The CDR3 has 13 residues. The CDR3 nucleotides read TGTGCCAGCAGTGAAGGGGGCGATGAAAAACTGTTTTTT. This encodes CASSEGGDEKLFF.

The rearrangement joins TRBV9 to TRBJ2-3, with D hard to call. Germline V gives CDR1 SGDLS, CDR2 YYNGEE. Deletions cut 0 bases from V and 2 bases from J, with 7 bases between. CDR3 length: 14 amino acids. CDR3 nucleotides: TGTGCCAGCAGCGTAGATGGCTACACAGATACGCAGTATTTT. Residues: CASSVDGYTDTQYF.

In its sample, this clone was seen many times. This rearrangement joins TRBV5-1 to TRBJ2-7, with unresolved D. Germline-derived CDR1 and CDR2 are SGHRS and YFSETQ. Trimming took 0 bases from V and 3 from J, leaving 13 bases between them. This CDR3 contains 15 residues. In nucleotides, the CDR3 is TGCGCCAGCAGCTTGGGGCTCCAAGTGAGCTACGAGCAGTACTTC. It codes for CASSLGLQVSYEQYF.